This T cell receptor (beta chain) was sequenced for a study of T cells in Graves' hyperthyroidism and ophthalmopathy (dated by TCRdb to between 2017 and 2020). Notes on the research overall: Peripheral blood was sampled at the time of initial diagnosis, prior to any treatment. To identify TCR V-J signatures that set the groups apart, the researchers used a discovery cohort of more than 95 patients, made up of some 41 with Graves' ophthalmopathy and about 59 with stable Graves' hyperthyroidism. Prospective prediction of ophthalmopathy was tested in an independent validation cohort consisting of fewer than 20 hyperthyroidism patients and around 17 patients who later progressed to ophthalmopathy. The approximately 97 discovery patients were randomly divided into training and test sets at a 7:3 ratio. The study also compared thyroid tissue and blood T-cell repertoires from about six Graves' hyperthyroidism patients. After blood sampling, hyperthyroidism patients were treated with methimazole at a starting dose of 30 mg daily, and ophthalmopathy patients were treated with high-dose intravenous methylprednisolone. According to the paper, TCR Vbeta CDR3 sequencing was carried out on about 140 peripheral blood samples, which came from 40 to 45 ophthalmopathy, around 74 hyperthyroidism and roughly 17 progressor patients. Beyond this particular receptor, the publication reports: A model built on a 13 V-J signature distinguished ophthalmopathy from stable hyperthyroidism, reaching 85% to 90% sensitivity and about 81% specificity in cross-validation and 80%/75% in testing. Most expanded thyroid clonotypes (frequency above 0.001) were also detected in blood, suggesting blood repertoires may reflect thyroid immune responses. In validation, the model predicted progression to ophthalmopathy a median of roughly six months before onset, with over 60% sensitivity and 72.22% specificity. No statistical method was used to set the sample size in advance, and investigators knew the group allocation.

The TCR beta CDR3 regions were amplified from the RNA transcripts. For the first round of RT-PCR on the TCR CDR3, the HTBI primer set was used together with the Qiagen OneStep RT-PCR kit. Libraries were constructed in a second round of multiplex PCR, after which size selection and purification were carried out. Libraries were sequenced paired-end with 100 bp reads on an Illumina HiSeq2000. In the paper's pipeline: SOAPnuke was used to process the raw data, with reads discarded if the reads contained adapters or uncalled bases, had a mean Phred below 15, or lacked an exact constant-primer or identifier match. COPE v1.2.5 was used to merge high-quality paired reads, and clonotypes were defined as unique nucleotide sequences. MiTCR v1.1 was used to align clonotypes to the IMGT TRBV, TRBD and TRBJ reference segments. Analysis was restricted to V-J combinations with a frequency above 0.0001, which covered 98% to 99.2% of repertoires. The TCS score was defined as F50 (clonal expansion) divided by E x V (chaos), with BLOSUM62-based TCRdist calculated between CDR3 peptides within each V-J. Welch's t-statistics and random forest reduced fewer than 550 V-J features to 13, which were used in a naive Bayes classifier (R e1071). The public reads were reanalyzed by TCRdb: fastp trimming at Q25, MiXCR alignment, in-frame beta chains only. Merged by CDR3 protein, the rows form single entries marked with the most common genes and DNA. These V and J calls derive from TCRdb rather than the authors' analysis. The sample table records fewer than 450,000 distinct CDR3 sequences; roughly 15% of these occur just once. Of the sample, roughly a fifth falls within the top ten clones.

This clonotype came up many times. There is no known antigen for this receptor. Base quality data are lacking; no much larger clone is found one base away. In the ophthalmopathy patients, disease was moderately to severely active, with a Clinical Activity Score of 3 or more, a NOSPECS grade of 4 or more, and a duration of less than 3 months. Any patient with an uncontrolled infection, another autoimmune disease, pregnancy or lactation was excluded. Clinical symptoms, serum thyroxine and TRAb, thyroid ultrasound, and orbital computed tomography formed the basis for the diagnoses. PBMCs were separated from roughly 9.6 ml of fresh peripheral blood using Ficoll-Paque density gradient centrifugation. Total RNA was extracted using Trizol reagent, and RNA quality was assessed on an Agilent 2100 Bioanalyzer. Sequences were obtained from blood. The origin of this receptor is an older woman with Graves' ophthalmopathy.

The DNA sequence is as follows: TGTGCCAGCAGCTTACGGGCAGGGGAAGAGACCCAGTACTTC. The translation is CASSLRAGEETQYF. Rearrangement joined TRBV11-2 to TRBJ2-5, and perhaps TRBD1 as D gene, on 6 matching bases. The cysteine opens and the phenylalanine closes a CDR3 of 14 amino acids. Only the CDR3 DNA stays, 42 bases, in frame from base 1. Deletion took 2 bases off V and 3 bases off J, with a span of 10 bases between the germline ends. From the germline V gene, CDR1 is SGHAT and CDR2 is FQNNGV.